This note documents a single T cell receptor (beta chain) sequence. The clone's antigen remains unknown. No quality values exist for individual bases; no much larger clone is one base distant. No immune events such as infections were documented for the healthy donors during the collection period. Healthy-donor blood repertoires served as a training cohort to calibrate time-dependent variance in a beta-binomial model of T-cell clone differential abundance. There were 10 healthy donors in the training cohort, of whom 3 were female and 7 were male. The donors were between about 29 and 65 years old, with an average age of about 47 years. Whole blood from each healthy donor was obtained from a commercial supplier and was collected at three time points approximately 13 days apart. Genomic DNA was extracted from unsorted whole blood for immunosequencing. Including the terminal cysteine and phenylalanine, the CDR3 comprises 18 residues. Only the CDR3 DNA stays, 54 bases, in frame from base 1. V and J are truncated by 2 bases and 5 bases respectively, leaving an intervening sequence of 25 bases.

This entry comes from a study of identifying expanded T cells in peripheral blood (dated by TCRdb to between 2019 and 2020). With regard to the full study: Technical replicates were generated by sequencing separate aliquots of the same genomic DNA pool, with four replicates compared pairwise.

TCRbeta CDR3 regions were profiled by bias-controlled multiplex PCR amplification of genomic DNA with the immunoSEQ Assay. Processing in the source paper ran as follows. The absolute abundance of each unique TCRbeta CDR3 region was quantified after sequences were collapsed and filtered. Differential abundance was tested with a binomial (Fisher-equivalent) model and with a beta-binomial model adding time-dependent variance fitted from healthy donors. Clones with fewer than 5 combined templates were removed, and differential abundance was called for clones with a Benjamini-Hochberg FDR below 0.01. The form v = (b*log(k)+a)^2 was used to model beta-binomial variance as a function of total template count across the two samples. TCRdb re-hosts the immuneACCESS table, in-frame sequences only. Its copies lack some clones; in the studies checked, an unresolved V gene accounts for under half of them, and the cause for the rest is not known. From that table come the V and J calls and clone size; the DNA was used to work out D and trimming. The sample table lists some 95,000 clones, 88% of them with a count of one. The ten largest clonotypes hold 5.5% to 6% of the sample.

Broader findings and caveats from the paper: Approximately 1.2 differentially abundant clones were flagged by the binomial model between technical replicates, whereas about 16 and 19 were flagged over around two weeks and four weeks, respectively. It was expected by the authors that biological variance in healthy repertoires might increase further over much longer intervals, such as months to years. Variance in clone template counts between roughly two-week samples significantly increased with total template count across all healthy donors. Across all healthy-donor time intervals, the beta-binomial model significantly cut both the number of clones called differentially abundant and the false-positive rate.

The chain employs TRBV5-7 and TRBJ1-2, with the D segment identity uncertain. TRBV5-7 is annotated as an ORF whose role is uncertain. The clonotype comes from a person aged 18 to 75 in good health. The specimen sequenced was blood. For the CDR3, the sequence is CASSFISRATRRLYGYTF. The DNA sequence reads TGTGCCAGCAGCTTTATTAGTCGCGCGACCAGAAGACTTTATGGCTACACCTTC.